These 25 T cell receptor beta chains were all obtained from the same sample, sequenced in a study of blood T cell repertoires in COVID-19. TCRdb's table, derived via immunoSEQ multiplex PCR, lists solely in-frame clones and lacks some. The table lists some 180,000 clones, roughly 76% of them singletons, with roughly an eighth in the top ten. The sample consisted of peripheral blood. The receptors come from a woman over 75 with COVID-19, enrolled during active disease.

The CDR3 coding sequence is TGCGCCAGCAGCCAAGATATCAGGGGACAGCTTAACTATGGCTACACCTTC. This encodes CASSQDIRGQLNYGYTF. The chain has TRBV4-3 and TRBJ1-2; 7 bases match TRBD1. Germline CDR1 and CDR2: LGHNA and YSLEER. Losses at the gene ends were 0 bases for V and 1 base for J; bases not matched to a gene: 8. The CDR3 has 17 amino acids.

The V call is TRBV4-1, the J call TRBJ1-1; tentatively, D is TRBD1 (6 bases). V lost 1 base and J 7 bases, leaving 13 bases between the germline ends. From germline, CDR1 is MGHRA and CDR2 YSYEKL. The CDR3 totals 14 residues. CDR3 region: CASSQGGQGIEAFF. Written as DNA, the CDR3 is TGCGCCAGCAGCCAAGGTGGGCAGGGGATTGAAGCTTTCTTT.

V gene TRBV19 combines with J gene TRBJ2-7; TRBD1 aligns across 7 bases. Per the germline V gene, CDR1 is LNHDA and CDR2 is SQIVND (reference sequence). The junction had 3 bases not matched to a gene; V was cut back by 4 bases and J by 3 bases. The CDR3 is made up of 13 amino acids. This CDR3 reads CASSRGQNYEQYF. The CDR3 DNA follows: TGTGCCAGTAGTAGGGGACAGAACTACGAGCAGTACTTC. Full variable domain (outside the CDR3, taken from reference TRBV19 and TRBJ2-7): DGGITQSPKYLFRKEGQNVTLSCEQNLNHDAMYWYRQDPGQGLRLIYYSQIVNDFQKGDIAEGYSVSREKKESFPLTVTSAQKNPTAFYLCASSRGQNYEQYFGPGTRLTVT.

The table lists this clone with a few counts. Other DNA sequences in this specimen translate into the identical CDR3. The genes are TRBV3-1 (or the pseudogene TRBV3-2) and TRBJ1-1, with 8 nucleotides matching TRBD1. This CDR3 has 13 residues. The ends lost 3 bases at V and 3 bases at J; junction bases unmatched: 0. The germline CDR1 and CDR2 sequences are LGHDT and YNNKEL (reference sequence). CDR3 coding DNA: TGTGCCAGCAGCCAGACAGGGGACACTGAAGCTTTCTTT. Translation: CASSQTGDTEAFF.

J is TRBJ1-5 and V is TRBV7-6; D is unresolved. The germline CDR1 and CDR2 sequences are SGHVS and FNYEAQ. V gave up 3 bases and J gave up 0 bases, with 9 bases separating them. The CDR3 covers 15 residues. The CDR3 loop is CASSLESNSNQPQHF. The CDR3 DNA follows: TGTGCCAGCAGCTTGGAGAGTAATAGCAATCAGCCCCAGCATTTT.

The V gene is TRBV9, the J gene TRBJ2-3; 14 bases fit TRBD2. J lost 3 bases, V lost 4 bases, and 4 bases had no gene match. The CDR3 loop spans 16 amino acids. From germline, CDR1 is SGDLS and CDR2 YYNGEE. CDR3 region: CASSTRLAGGTDTQYF. For the CDR3, the DNA is TGTGCCAGCAGCACACGACTAGCGGGGGGGACAGATACGCAGTATTTT. The entire variable domain, with the rest obtained from reference TRBV9 and TRBJ2-3, is as follows: DSGVTQTPKHLITATGQRVTLRCSPRSGDLSVYWYQQSLDQGLQFLIQYYNGEERAKGNILERFSAQQFPDLHSELNLSSLELGDSALYFCASSTRLAGGTDTQYFGPGTRLTVL.

This clone was seen more than once but under ten times. The chain links TRBV30 to TRBJ1-1; D may be TRBD1 (6 bases). CDR3 length equals 14 residues. Per germline, CDR1 GTSNPN and CDR2 SVGIG (reference sequence). V gave up 0 bases and J gave up 3 bases, with 11 bases separating them. The DNA of the CDR3 is TGTGCCTGGAGTGTACTAGGGGGTTACACTGAAGCTTTCTTT. It translates to CAWSVLGGYTEAFF.

The rearrangement joins TRBV2 to TRBJ2-1; TRBD1 matches at 9 bases. In germline, CDR1 is SNHLY, CDR2 FYNNEI. CDR3 length: 15 amino acids. Trimming removed 8 bases from V and 2 bases from J; junction bases left unmatched: 7. CDR3 coding DNA: TGTGCCAGCCAAAGGGGGACAGGGCCCTACAATGAGCAGTTCTTC. Translation: CASQRGTGPYNEQFF.

V is TRBV7-2 and J is TRBJ2-6, with D unclear. Trimming left V 4 bases short and J 0 bases short, with 10 bases between. The V gene's germline CDR1 is SGHTA and CDR2 FQGNSA. There are 16 residues in the CDR3. The CDR3 sequence: CASSSFLSSGANVLTF. Written as DNA, the CDR3 is TGTGCCAGCAGCTCCTTCCTCTCCTCTGGGGCCAACGTCCTGACTTTC.

The chain links TRBV29-1 to TRBJ2-1; D remains unclear. The germline gives CDR1 SQVTM, CDR2 ANQGSEA. The CDR3 length is 13 residues. Between the trimmed V and J ends, which lost 0 bases and 0 bases, there was a span of 3 bases. The CDR3 sequence: CSVEDNSYNEQFF. The CDR3 DNA follows: TGCAGCGTTGAAGACAACTCCTACAATGAGCAGTTCTTC.

The chain is built from TRBV28 and TRBJ1-5; D unresolved. This CDR3 has 14 amino acids. CDR1 and CDR2 from the germline V gene are MDHEN and SYDVKM. Trimming took 6 bases from V and 6 from J, leaving 15 bases between them. CDR3 in amino acids: CASSRGLEAQPQHF. As DNA, the CDR3 is TGTGCCAGCAGCCGAGGGTTGGAGGCTCAGCCCCAGCATTTT.

V and J are TRBV4-3 and TRBJ1-6, with D perhaps TRBD1 (5 bases). The CDR3 spans 16 residues. V gave up 4 bases and J gave up 3 bases, with 13 bases separating them. Germline CDR1 LGHNA, CDR2 YSLEER. DNA of the CDR3: TGCGCCAGCAGCCGCCGACGGGGGTTCTATAATTCACCCCTCCACTTT. Residues: CASSRRRGFYNSPLHF.

In this sample, this clone turned up once. The chain uses TRBV2 and TRBJ1-4; possibly TRBD1 for D (6 bases). CDR3 length: 15 amino acids. Germline V lookup: CDR1 SNHLY, CDR2 FYNNEI. V lost 0 bases, J lost 3 bases, and 8 bases lay in between. Here the CDR3 reads CASSEAYRANEKLFF. In DNA, the CDR3 is TGTGCCAGCAGTGAAGCGTACAGGGCTAATGAAAAACTGTTTTTT.

The chain recombines TRBV13 with TRBJ2-1; the match to TRBD2 covers 10 bases. The CDR3 loop spans 15 amino acids. Germline V gene sequence: CDR1 PRHDT, CDR2 FYEKMQ (reference sequence). Germline trimming cut 5 bases from V and 8 bases from J; bases unmatched to any gene: 9. The CDR3 DNA reads as TGTGCCAGCAGCCGAGCGGGAGGGCTCAGCGATGAGCAGTTCTTC. It yields the protein CASSRAGGLSDEQFF.

This chain joins TRBV19 and TRBJ2-7; 8 bases are shared with TRBD1. The germline CDR1 and CDR2 sequences are LNHDA and SQIVND (reference sequence). V lost 4 bases and J lost 0; bases outside the gene matches: 2. The CDR3 consists of 14 residues. The CDR3 spells CASSTGTGSYEQYF. The DNA for the CDR3 is TGTGCCAGTAGTACCGGGACAGGCTCCTACGAGCAGTACTTC.

V is TRBV6-5 and J is TRBJ1-6, with D uncertain. This CDR3 spans 13 amino acids. Trimming pared 7 bases from V and 4 bases from J, leaving 8 bases between. From germline, CDR1 is MNHEY and CDR2 SVGAGI. Here the CDR3 reads CASMALYNSPLHF. CDR3 nucleotides: TGTGCCAGCATGGCCCTTTATAATTCACCCCTCCACTTT.

The chain has TRBV6-2 or TRBV6-3 and TRBJ1-5; weak D call: TRBD1 (6 bases). The germline gives CDR1 MNHEY, CDR2 SVGEGT. V lost 2 bases to trimming and J lost 2 bases, with 7 bases between them. The CDR3 has 14 amino acids. The DNA of the CDR3 is TGTGCCAGCAGTTACGAGGGGGGCAATCAGCCCCAGCATTTT. Residues: CASSYEGGNQPQHF.

This clone appeared once. The chain is built from TRBV29-1 and TRBJ1-1, with 9 bases fitting TRBD1. The length of the CDR3 is 13 residues. Germline loops: CDR1 SQVTM, CDR2 ANQGSEA. V gave up 1 base and J gave up 4 bases; unmatched junction bases: 1. The CDR3 sequence: CSVEVTGGTEAFF. CDR3 nucleotide sequence: TGCAGCGTTGAAGTGACAGGGGGCACTGAAGCTTTCTTT. Combining the CDR3 with reference TRBV29-1 and TRBJ1-1 gives the whole variable domain SAVISQKPSRDICQRGTSLTIQCQVDSQVTMMFWYRQQPGQSLTLIATANQGSEATYESGFVIDKFPISRPNLTFSTLTVSNMSPEDSSIYLCSVEVTGGTEAFFGQGTRLTVV.

The rearrangement uses TRBV4-1 and TRBJ2-7, with 7 bases identical to TRBD1. With V trimmed by 1 base and J by 0 bases, 3 bases remained unmatched. The V gene's germline CDR1 is MGHRA and CDR2 YSYEKL. The CDR3 has 15 amino acids. CDR3 residues: CASSQVGDSSYEQYF. DNA for the CDR3: TGCGCCAGCAGCCAAGTTGGGGACAGCTCCTACGAGCAGTACTTC.

This rearrangement joins TRBV28 to TRBJ2-3; D call uncertain. Germline loops: CDR1 MDHEN, CDR2 SYDVKM. V shed 1 base and J shed 6 bases, with 8 bases lying between them. CDR3 size: 13 residues. CDR3 in DNA: TGTGCCAGCAGTTTATCAAGCCGGGATACGCAGTATTTT. Its translation: CASSLSSRDTQYF.

The genes are TRBV7-8 and TRBJ2-1, with 9 nucleotides matching TRBD2. The V and J ends lost 2 bases and 7 bases, in that order; junction bases with no gene match: 9. The CDR3 totals 16 residues. Germline V gives CDR1 SGHVS, CDR2 FQNEAQ. The CDR3 bases are TGTGCCAGCAGCTTATCACTAGCGGGTTTTAGGAATGAGCAGTTCTTC. It yields the protein CASSLSLAGFRNEQFF.

The chain joins TRBV25-1 to TRBJ1-1, with unresolved D. Germline CDR1 reads MGHDK; CDR2 reads SYGVNS. V was cut by 3 bases and J by 0 bases, with 8 bases left in between. The CDR3 covers 14 residues. CDR3 amino acids: CASSDYPLNTEAFF. CDR3 DNA sequence: TGTGCCAGCAGTGACTATCCATTGAACACTGAAGCTTTCTTT.

The CDR3 coding sequence is TGTGCCAGTAGTTATTTAGCAGTTAGCACAGATACGCAGTATTTT. It translates to CASSYLAVSTDTQYF. This rearrangement joins TRBV19 to TRBJ2-3; D gene ambiguous. The V gene lost 5 bases and the J gene lost 0 bases, with 12 bases spanning the gap. The CDR3 runs to 15 residues. Germline values: CDR1 LNHDA, CDR2 SQIVND (reference sequence).

This clone was detected a few times. The chain carries TRBV5-6 and TRBJ1-2; the D is unclear. The CDR3 length is 13 residues. The germline V gene encodes CDR1 SGHDT and CDR2 YYEEEE. V was trimmed by 5 bases and J by 7 bases, leaving 15 bases between them. The CDR3 protein is CASRNRVFGGYTF. The DNA of the CDR3 is TGTGCCAGCAGAAACCGGGTCTTCGGTGGCTACACCTTC.

The chain combines TRBV5-6 with TRBJ1-2; the match to TRBD1 covers 7 bases. Per germline, CDR1 SGHDT and CDR2 YYEEEE. This CDR3 comprises 15 residues. The V segment lost 0 bases and the J segment 7 bases; nucleotides outside the gene matches: 9. The CDR3 bases are TGTGCCAGCAGCTTGGTCGGAAGGGGGCTGGGTGGCTACACCTTC. This codes for CASSLVGRGLGGYTF.